One and the same sample provided the 3 T cell receptor beta chains below, sequenced in a study of Graves' ophthalmopathy and Graves' hyperthyroidism. RNA served as the template for amplifying TCR beta CDR3 regions. Investigators did first-round RT-PCR with HTBI primers, then second-round multiplex PCR. One entry per CDR3 protein, called by TCRdb with MiXCR from the multiplex PCR reads. This sample has 620,000 or so distinct CDR3 sequences, with about a fifth found just once. Sequencing input: peripheral blood. The receptor set was obtained from a woman aged 18-30 years with stable Graves' hyperthyroidism. Some clones in this sample may be carry-over from other donors' samples.

This clonotype has a count of ten or more. The chain has TRBV5-6 and TRBJ2-7, with TRBD2 matching 12 bases. Trimming at V came to 3 bases and at J to 2 bases, leaving 0 bases not matched to a gene. Per the germline V gene, CDR1 is SGHDT and CDR2 is YYEEEE. The CDR3 extends over 14 amino acids. The CDR3 sequence is CASSSSGGAYEQYF. The CDR3 DNA is TGTGCCAGCAGCTCTAGCGGGGGGGCCTACGAGCAGTACTTC.

About this clonotype: The CDR3 carries no conserved terminal phenylalanine or tryptophan, so it likely arises from a read error. The gene calls are TRBV12-3 or TRBV12-4 and TRBJ1-5, with unresolved D. The CDR3 length is 13 residues. With 10 bases removed from V and 7 bases from J, the gap between germline ends came to 17 bases. In DNA form, the CDR3 reads TGTGCCACAACTACCGGGTTTGGGCAGCCCCAGCATTTG. It yields the protein CATTTGFGQPQHL.

There are a few counts of this clonotype. This rearrangement joins TRBV29-1 to TRBJ1-6; D gene unclear. In germline, CDR1 is SQVTM, CDR2 ANQGSEA. V gave up 5 bases and J gave up 3 bases, with 8 bases separating them. The CDR3 is 13 amino acids. The CDR3 sequence: CSVRQDYNSPLHF. The DNA of the CDR3 is TGCAGCGTTCGACAAGACTATAATTCACCCCTCCACTTT.